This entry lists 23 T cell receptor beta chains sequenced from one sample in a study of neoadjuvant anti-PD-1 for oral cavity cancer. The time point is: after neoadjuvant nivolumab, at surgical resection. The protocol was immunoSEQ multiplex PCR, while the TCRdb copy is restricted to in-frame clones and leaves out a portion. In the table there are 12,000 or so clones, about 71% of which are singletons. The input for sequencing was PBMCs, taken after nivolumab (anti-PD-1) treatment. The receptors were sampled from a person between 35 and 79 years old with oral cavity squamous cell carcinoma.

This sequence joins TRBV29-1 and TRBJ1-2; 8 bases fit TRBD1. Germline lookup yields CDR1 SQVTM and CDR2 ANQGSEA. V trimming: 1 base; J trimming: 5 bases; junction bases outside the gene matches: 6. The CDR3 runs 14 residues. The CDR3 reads CSVEGGQAWYGYTF. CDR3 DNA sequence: TGCAGCGTTGAAGGGGGACAGGCCTGGTATGGCTACACCTTC.

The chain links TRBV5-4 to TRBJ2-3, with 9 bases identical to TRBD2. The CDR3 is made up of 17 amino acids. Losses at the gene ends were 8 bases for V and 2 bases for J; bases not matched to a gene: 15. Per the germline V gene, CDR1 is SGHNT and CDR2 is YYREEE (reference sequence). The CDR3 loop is CASSGLASTTITDTQYF. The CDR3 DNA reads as TGTGCCAGTTCGGGACTAGCATCAACAACCATCACAGATACGCAGTATTTT.

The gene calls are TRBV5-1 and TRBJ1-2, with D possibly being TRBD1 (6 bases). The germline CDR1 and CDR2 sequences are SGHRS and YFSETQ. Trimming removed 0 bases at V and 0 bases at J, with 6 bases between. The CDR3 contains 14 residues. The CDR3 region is CASSLGQANYGYTF. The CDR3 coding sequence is TGCGCCAGCAGCTTGGGACAGGCTAACTATGGCTACACCTTC.

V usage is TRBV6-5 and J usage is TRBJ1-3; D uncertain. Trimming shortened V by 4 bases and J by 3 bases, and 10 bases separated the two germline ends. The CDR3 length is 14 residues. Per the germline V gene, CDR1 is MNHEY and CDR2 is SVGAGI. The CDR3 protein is CASSSAPSGNTIYF. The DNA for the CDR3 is TGTGCCAGCAGTTCAGCCCCAAGTGGAAACACCATATATTTT.

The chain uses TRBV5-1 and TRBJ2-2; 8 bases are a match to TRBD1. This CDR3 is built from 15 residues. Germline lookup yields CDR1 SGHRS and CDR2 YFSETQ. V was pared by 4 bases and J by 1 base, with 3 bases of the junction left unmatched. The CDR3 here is CASSAGTGNTGELFF. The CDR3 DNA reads TGCGCCAGCAGCGCCGGGACAGGGAACACCGGGGAGCTGTTTTTT.

The CDR3 DNA follows: TGTGCCAGCAGCTTGCCTGTGTTCTACGAGCAGTACTTC. Translating it yields CASSLPVFYEQYF. The gene calls are TRBV7-2 and TRBJ2-7, with D unclear. With 3 bases removed from V and 3 bases from J, the gap between germline ends came to 9 bases. This CDR3 spans 13 amino acids. CDR1 is SGHTA, CDR2 FQGNSA, per germline.

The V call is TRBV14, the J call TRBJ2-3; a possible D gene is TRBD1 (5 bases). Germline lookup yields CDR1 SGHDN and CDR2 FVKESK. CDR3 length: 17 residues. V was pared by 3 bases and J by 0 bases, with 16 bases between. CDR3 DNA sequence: TGTGCCAGCAGCCATCCCGCTGACAGCCTGAGCACAGATACGCAGTATTTT. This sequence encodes CASSHPADSLSTDTQYF.

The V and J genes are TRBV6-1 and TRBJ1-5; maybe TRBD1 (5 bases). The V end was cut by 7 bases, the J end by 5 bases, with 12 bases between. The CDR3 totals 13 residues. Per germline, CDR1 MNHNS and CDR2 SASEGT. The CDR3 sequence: CASKRQRDQPQHF. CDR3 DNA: TGTGCCAGCAAGAGACAGCGAGATCAGCCCCAGCATTTT.

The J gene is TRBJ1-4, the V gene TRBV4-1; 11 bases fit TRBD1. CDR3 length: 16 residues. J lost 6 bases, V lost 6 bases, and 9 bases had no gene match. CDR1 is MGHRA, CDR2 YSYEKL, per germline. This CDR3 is CASREGQGAGYEKLFF. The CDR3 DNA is TGCGCCAGCAGGGAAGGACAGGGGGCTGGATATGAAAAACTGTTTTTT.

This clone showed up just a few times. CDR3 loop: CASSLHSTYEQYF. CDR3 nucleotide sequence: TGTGCCAGTAGTCTACACTCCACCTACGAGCAGTACTTC. V usage is TRBV19 and J usage is TRBJ2-7; no firm D call. Looked up from germline, CDR1 is LNHDA and CDR2 is SQIVND (reference sequence). The CDR3 has 13 residues. The germline V and J ends were trimmed by 5 bases and 2 bases, with 10 bases remaining between them.

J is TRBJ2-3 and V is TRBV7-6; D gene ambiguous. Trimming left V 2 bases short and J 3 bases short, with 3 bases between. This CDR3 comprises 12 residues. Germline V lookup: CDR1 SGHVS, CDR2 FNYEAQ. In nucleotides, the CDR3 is TGTGCCAGCAGCTTACTGACAGATACGCAGTATTTT. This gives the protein CASSLLTDTQYF.

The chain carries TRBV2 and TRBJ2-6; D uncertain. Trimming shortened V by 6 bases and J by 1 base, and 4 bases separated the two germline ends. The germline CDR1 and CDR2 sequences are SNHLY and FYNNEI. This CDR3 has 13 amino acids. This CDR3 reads CASRVSGANVLTF. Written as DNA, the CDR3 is TGTGCCAGCAGAGTTTCTGGGGCCAACGTCCTGACTTTC. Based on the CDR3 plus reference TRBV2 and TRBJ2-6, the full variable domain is EPEVTQTPSHQVTQMGQEVILRCVPISNHLYFYWYRQILGQKVEFLVSFYNNEISEKSEIFDDQFSVERPDGSNFTLKIRSTKLEDSAMYFCASRVSGANVLTFGAGSRLTVL.

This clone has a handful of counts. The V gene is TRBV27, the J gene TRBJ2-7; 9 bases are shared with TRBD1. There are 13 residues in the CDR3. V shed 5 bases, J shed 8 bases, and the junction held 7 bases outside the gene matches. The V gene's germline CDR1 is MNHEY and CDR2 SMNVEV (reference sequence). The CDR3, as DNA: TGTGCCAGCAGTCCCTCCGGGACAGGGAAGCAGTACTTC. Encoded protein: CASSPSGTGKQYF.

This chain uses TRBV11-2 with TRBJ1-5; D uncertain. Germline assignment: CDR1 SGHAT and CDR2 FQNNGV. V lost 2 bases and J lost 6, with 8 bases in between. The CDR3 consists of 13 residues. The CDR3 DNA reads TGTGCCAGCAGCTTATCAAGGATTCAGCCCCAGCATTTT. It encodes CASSLSRIQPQHF.

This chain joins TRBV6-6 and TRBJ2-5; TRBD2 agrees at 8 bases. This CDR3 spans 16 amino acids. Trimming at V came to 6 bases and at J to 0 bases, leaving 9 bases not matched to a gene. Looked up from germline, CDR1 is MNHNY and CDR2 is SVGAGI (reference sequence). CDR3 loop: CASSSGAAGDQETQYF. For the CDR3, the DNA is TGTGCCAGCAGCTCCGGGGCAGCGGGGGACCAAGAGACCCAGTACTTC.

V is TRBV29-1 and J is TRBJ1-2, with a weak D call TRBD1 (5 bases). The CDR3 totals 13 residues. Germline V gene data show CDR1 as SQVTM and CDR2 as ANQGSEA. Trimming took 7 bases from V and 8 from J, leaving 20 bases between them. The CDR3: CSASAGGIIGYTF. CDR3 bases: TGCAGCGCCAGTGCGGGGGGGATCATCGGCTACACCTTC.

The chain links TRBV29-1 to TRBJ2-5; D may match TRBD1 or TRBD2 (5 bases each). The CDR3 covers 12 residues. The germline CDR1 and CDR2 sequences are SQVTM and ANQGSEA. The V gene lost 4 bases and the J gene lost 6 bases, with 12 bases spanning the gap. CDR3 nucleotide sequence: TGCAGCGTTGTAGGGGACGGGCAGACCCAGTACTTC. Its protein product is CSVVGDGQTQYF.

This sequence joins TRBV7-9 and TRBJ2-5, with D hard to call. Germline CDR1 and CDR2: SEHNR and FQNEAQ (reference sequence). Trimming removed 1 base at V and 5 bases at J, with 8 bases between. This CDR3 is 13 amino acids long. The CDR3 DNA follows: TGTGCCAGCAGCTTAGGACTTTTGGAGACCCAGTACTTC. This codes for CASSLGLLETQYF.

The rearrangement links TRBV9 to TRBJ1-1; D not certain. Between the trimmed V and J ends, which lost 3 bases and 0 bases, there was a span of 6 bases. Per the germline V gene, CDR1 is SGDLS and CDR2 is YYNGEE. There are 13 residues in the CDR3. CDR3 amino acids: CASSATVNTEAFF. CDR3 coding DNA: TGTGCCAGCAGCGCGACGGTGAACACTGAAGCTTTCTTT.

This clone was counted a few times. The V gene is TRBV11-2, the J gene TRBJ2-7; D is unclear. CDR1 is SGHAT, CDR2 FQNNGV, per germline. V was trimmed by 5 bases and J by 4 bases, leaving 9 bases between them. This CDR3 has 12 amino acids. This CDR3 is CASSPAAYEQYF. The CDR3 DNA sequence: TGTGCCAGCAGCCCCGCGGCGTACGAGCAGTACTTC. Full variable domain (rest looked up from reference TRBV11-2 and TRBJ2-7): EAGVAQSPRYKIIEKRQSVAFWCNPISGHATLYWYQQILGQGPKLLIQFQNNGVVDDSQLPKDRFSAERLKGVDSTLKIQPAKLEDSAVYLCASSPAAYEQYFGPGTRLTVT.

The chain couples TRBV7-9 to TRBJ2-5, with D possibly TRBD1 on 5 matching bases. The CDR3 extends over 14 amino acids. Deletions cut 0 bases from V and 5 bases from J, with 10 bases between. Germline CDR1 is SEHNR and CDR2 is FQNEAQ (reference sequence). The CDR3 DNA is TGTGCCAGCAGCTTAGCGGTTGGGGCGGAGACCCAGTACTTC. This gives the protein CASSLAVGAETQYF.

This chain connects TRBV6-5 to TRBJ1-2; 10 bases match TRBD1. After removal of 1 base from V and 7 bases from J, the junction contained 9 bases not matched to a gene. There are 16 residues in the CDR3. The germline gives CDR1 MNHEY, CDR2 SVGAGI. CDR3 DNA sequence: TGTGCCAGCAGTTACTATCCGGGACAGGGGATTCTTGGCTACACCTTC. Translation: CASSYYPGQGILGYTF.

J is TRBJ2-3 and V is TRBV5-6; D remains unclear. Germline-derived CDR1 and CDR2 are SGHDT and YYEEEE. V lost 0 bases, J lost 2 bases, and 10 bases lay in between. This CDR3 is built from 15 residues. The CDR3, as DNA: TGTGCCAGCAGCTTGGAACCAGGAGACACAGATACGCAGTATTTT. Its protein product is CASSLEPGDTDTQYF. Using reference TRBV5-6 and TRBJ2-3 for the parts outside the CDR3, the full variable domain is DAGVTQSPTHLIKTRGQQVTLRCSPKSGHDTVSWYQQALGQGPQFIFQYYEEEERQRGNFPDRFSGHQFPNYSSELNVNALLLGDSALYLCASSLEPGDTDTQYFGPGTRLTVL.